A single sample is the source of the 14 T cell receptor beta chains below, sequenced in a study of blood T cell repertoires in COVID-19. TCRdb's table, derived via immunoSEQ multiplex PCR, lists solely in-frame clones and lacks some. The data contain around 240,000 clones, roughly nine tenths of them singletons. Material for sequencing was PBMCs or T cells enriched from blood (not recorded which). The source of these receptors is a human donor in a cohort exposed to, infected with or recovered from COVID-19 (not recorded which). The donor label of this sample is uncertain.

The chain carries TRBV6-5 and TRBJ1-1; D gene uncertain. Germline CDR1 is MNHEY and CDR2 is SVGAGI. The CDR3 spans 12 residues. Trimming left V 2 bases short and J 7 bases short, with 8 bases between. The chain's CDR3 is CASSYAGSEAFF. As DNA, the CDR3 is TGTGCCAGCAGTTACGCGGGTAGTGAAGCTTTCTTT.

The chain joins TRBV27 to TRBJ2-7, with 11 bases aligning to TRBD2. Trimming at V came to 6 bases and at J to 0 bases, leaving 7 bases not matched to a gene. The CDR3 is 16 residues long. The V gene's germline CDR1 is MNHEY and CDR2 SMNVEV (reference sequence). The CDR3 is CASSPGLAAPSYEQYF. In DNA, the CDR3 is TGTGCCAGCAGCCCGGGACTAGCGGCCCCCTCCTACGAGCAGTACTTC.

The J gene is TRBJ1-1, the V gene TRBV4-1; TRBD1 matches 9 bases. V shed 1 base, J shed 5 bases, and the junction held 11 bases outside the gene matches. Germline-derived CDR1 and CDR2 are MGHRA and YSYEKL. The CDR3 runs to 17 residues. CDR3 residues: CASSQATRDRVVTEAFF. In DNA, the CDR3 is TGCGCCAGCAGCCAAGCGACCAGGGACAGGGTTGTAACTGAAGCTTTCTTT.

The V call is TRBV7-2, the J call TRBJ2-2; 10 bases line up with TRBD1. Germline loops: CDR1 SGHTA, CDR2 FQGNSA. V gave up 6 bases and J gave up 4 bases; unmatched junction bases: 11. This CDR3 spans 17 amino acids. The CDR3 region has the DNA TGTGCCAGCAGATCGAGACAGGGGGCGTCGAGCACCGGGGAGCTGTTTTTT. The encoded protein is CASRSRQGASSTGELFF. Full variable domain (remainder filled in from reference TRBV7-2 and TRBJ2-2): GAGVSQSPSNKVTEKGKDVELRCDPISGHTALYWYRQSLGQGLEFLIYFQGNSAPDKSGLPSDRFSAERTGGSVSTLTIQRTQQEDSAVYLCASRSRQGASSTGELFFGEGSRLTVL.

This clone turned up a few times. J is TRBJ1-1 and V is TRBV5-1, with D tentatively TRBD1 (5 bases). The CDR3 loop spans 13 amino acids. Trimming shortened V by 0 bases and J by 5 bases, and 8 bases separated the two germline ends. CDR1 and CDR2 from the germline V gene are SGHRS and YFSETQ. The CDR3 region has the DNA TGCGCCAGCAGCTTGGCGTCAGGGACTGAAGCTTTCTTT. Translation gives CASSLASGTEAFF.

The chain employs TRBV12-3 or TRBV12-4 and TRBJ1-2; no clear D. Trimming removed 6 bases from V and 4 bases from J, with 12 bases in between. This CDR3 spans 13 amino acids. CDR3 bases: TGTGCCAGCAGCCCCCGGGGAGCCTATGGCTACACCTTC. It codes for CASSPRGAYGYTF.

CDR3 residues: CASSLFDNEQFF. CDR3 in DNA: TGTGCCAGCAGCCTATTTGACAATGAGCAGTTCTTC. The V and J genes are TRBV7-2 and TRBJ2-1; D is undetermined. Trimming removed 5 bases at V and 5 bases at J, with 7 bases between. The germline V gene has CDR1 SGHTA and CDR2 FQGNSA. The CDR3 consists of 12 residues.

The J gene is TRBJ2-2, the V gene TRBV3-1 (or the pseudogene TRBV3-2); weak D call: TRBD1 (5 bases). The CDR3 is 15 residues long. Trimming shortened V by 3 bases and J by 3 bases, and 11 bases separated the two germline ends. CDR1 and CDR2 from the germline V gene are LGHDT and YNNKEL (reference sequence). CDR3 bases: TGTGCCAGCAGCCAGGTTTGCAGGGACACCGGGGAGCTGTTTTTT. It specifies CASSQVCRDTGELFF.

The V call is TRBV5-4, the J call TRBJ2-1, with 11 bases lining up with TRBD1. The CDR3 runs to 16 residues. CDR1 and CDR2 from the germline V gene are SGHNT and YYREEE (reference sequence). Trimming cost V 5 bases and J 7 bases; bases outside gene matches: 11. CDR3 nucleotide sequence: TGTGCCAGCAGTCTTCTAGGGACAGGGGGGGAAAATGAGCAGTTCTTC. It is translated as CASSLLGTGGENEQFF.

The chain employs TRBV18 and TRBJ1-1, with no clear D. The CDR3 is 14 amino acids. The germline CDR1 and CDR2 sequences are KGHSH and LQKENI. The V and J ends lost 1 base and 4 bases respectively, with 10 bases between them. CDR3 sequence reads: CASSPQEGATEAFF. The CDR3 region has the DNA TGTGCCAGCTCACCACAAGAGGGCGCCACTGAAGCTTTCTTT.

The sample holds a few counts of this clone. The CDR3 DNA sequence: TGTGCCAGCAGCTTAAACAGAAGACCTGAAGCTTTCTTT. Amino acids: CASSLNRRPEAFF. V and J are TRBV13 and TRBJ1-1; D gene uncertain. The V end lost 2 bases, the J end lost 6 bases, and 10 bases lay between the germline ends. This CDR3 is built from 13 residues. Germline CDR1 reads PRHDT; CDR2 reads FYEKMQ (reference sequence). The entire variable domain, with the rest obtained from reference TRBV13 and TRBJ1-1, is as follows: AAGVIQSPRHLIKEKRETATLKCYPIPRHDTVYWYQQGPGQDPQFLISFYEKMQSDKGSIPDRFSAQQFSDYHSELNMSSLELGDSALYFCASSLNRRPEAFFGQGTRLTVV.

The chain is built from TRBV30 and TRBJ2-2; D is unclear. Trimming removed 2 bases at V and 4 bases at J, with 5 bases between. The CDR3 runs to 12 residues. Per germline, CDR1 GTSNPN and CDR2 SVGIG (reference sequence). The CDR3 loop reads CAWSSITGELFF. The CDR3 DNA is TGTGCCTGGAGTTCCATCACCGGGGAGCTGTTTTTT.

The chain recombines TRBV6-5 with TRBJ1-1; D is unclear. CDR3 length equals 11 residues. Germline V gene sequence: CDR1 MNHEY, CDR2 SVGAGI. The V and J ends lost 2 bases and 4 bases respectively, with 2 bases between them. The CDR3 is CASSYLTEAFF. The CDR3 DNA sequence: TGTGCCAGCAGTTACCTCACTGAAGCTTTCTTT.

This chain uses TRBV30 with TRBJ1-3; D is unclear. The V end was cut by 3 bases, the J end by 1 base, with 13 bases between. This CDR3 is built from 15 residues. Germline V gene lookup returns CDR1 GTSNPN and CDR2 SVGIG (reference sequence). DNA of the CDR3: TGTGCCTGGAGATTAGGAGGGTTTTCTGGAAACACCATATATTTT. Its translation: CAWRLGGFSGNTIYF.